A selection of T cell receptor beta chains follows, all from one sample in a study of beta chain features in type 1 diabetes. Measured with immunoSEQ multiplex PCR; TCRdb has only the in-frame clones, and not every one. The sample holds some 350,000 clones, over 8.5% seen once. Sequences were obtained from central memory CD4+ T cells from blood. The receptors were gathered from a man between 25 and 39 years old with type 1 diabetes. Both conserved end residues are part of each CDR3. A D gene is named only where the DNA matches it firmly. Clone size is not always given. Where it is, it says once, few, many or a class for expanded clones.

len	v_gene	d_gene	abundance	j_gene	CDR3nt	CDR3aa
14	TRBV7-9	NA	many	TRBJ2-3	TGTGCCAGCAGCTTAGCCCAGGCCGGAGATACGCAGTATTTT	CASSLAQAGDTQYF
16	TRBV27	TRBD2	NA	TRBJ2-1	TGTGCCAGCCGTTTGGGGGGGGTTAGCTCCTACAATGAGCAGTTCTTC	CASRLGGVSSYNEQFF
12	TRBV11-2	NA	few	TRBJ2-7	TGTGCCAGCAGCCTCAGTGTCTACGAGCAGTACTTC	CASSLSVYEQYF
15	TRBV6-5	NA	few	TRBJ1-5	TGTGCCAGCAGAAGAAACCGGGACCAAGGGCAGCCCCAGCATTTT	CASRRNRDQGQPQHF
17	TRBV5-6	TRBD1	few	TRBJ1-1	TGTGCCAGCAGCTTGGTGACAGGGGGCGCGCGGAACACTGAAGCTTTCTTT	CASSLVTGGARNTEAFF
13	TRBV11-2	NA	few	TRBJ1-5	TGTGCCAGCAGCTCCCCGGCGGGGGCCTTCATGCATTTT	CASSSPAGAFMHF
15	TRBV7-9	TRBD1	many	TRBJ2-1	TGTGCCAGCATCCATACAGGGGGCTCCTACAATGAGCAGTTCTTC	CASIHTGGSYNEQFF
15	TRBV2	NA	few	TRBJ2-4	TGTGCCAGCAGTGAAGCTACGGGCGTCAGGGACATTCAGTACTTC	CASSEATGVRDIQYF
12	TRBV7-9	NA	few	TRBJ2-5	TGTGCCAGCAGCTTAGAACGAGAGACCCAGTACTTC	CASSLERETQYF
12	TRBV6-6	NA	few	TRBJ2-3	TGTGGCTCGGCGGTTAGCACAGATACGCAGTATTTT	CGSAVSTDTQYF
16	TRBV5-1	NA	few	TRBJ1-3	TGCGCCAGCAGCTTGGAAGGGATCCACTCTGGAAACACCATATATTTT	CASSLEGIHSGNTIYF
14	TRBV7-2	TRBD1	few	TRBJ2-2	TGTGCCAGTACTCCGGGACAGGGCGGCGGGGAGCTGTTTTTT	CASTPGQGGGELFF
17	TRBV5-1	TRBD2	NA	TRBJ2-7	TGCGCCAGCAGCGAACCTGGCGGGAGTACGATGGGGAACGAGCAGTACTTC	CASSEPGGSTMGNEQYF
15	TRBV19	NA	NA	TRBJ1-2	TGTGCCAGTAGTCCTACCGGGACACCCAAGGTTGGCTACACCTTC	CASSPTGTPKVGYTF
11	TRBV2	NA	NA	TRBJ1-1	TGTGCCAGCAGGCAGGGAGCTGAAGCTTTCTTT	CASRQGAEAFF
12	TRBV6-1	NA	few	TRBJ2-5	TGTGCCGCTGGCTTGGGTGTCGAGACCCAGTACTTC	CAAGLGVETQYF
17	TRBV28	TRBD1	NA	TRBJ1-3	TGTGCCAGCAGTTCCACGCTCGACAGGGTAGAGGGAAACACCATATATTTT	CASSSTLDRVEGNTIYF
15	TRBV5-1	TRBD1	NA	TRBJ1-2	TGCGCCAGCAGCTTACAGACAGGGGCCAACTATGGCTACACCTTC	CASSLQTGANYGYTF
13	TRBV6-5	NA	NA	TRBJ1-5	TGTGCCAGCAGTTACTTGAAGGGGCAGCCCCAGCATTTT	CASSYLKGQPQHF
15	TRBV6-5	NA	few	TRBJ2-7	TGTGCCAGCAGTTACAGTGTGGGGCAGGTCTACGAGCAGTACTTC	CASSYSVGQVYEQYF
14	TRBV28	NA	many	TRBJ2-7	TGTGCCAGCAGTCCCCGTACTCGCGGCTACGAGCAGTACTTC	CASSPRTRGYEQYF
14	TRBV5-5	NA	few	TRBJ1-1	TGTGCCAGCAGCTTGGTCCTACCAAGCACTGAAGCTTTCTTT	CASSLVLPSTEAFF
15	TRBV27	TRBD1	NA	TRBJ2-7	TGTGCCAGCAGTTTATCAGGACAGGAAGCCTACGAGCAGTACTTC	CASSLSGQEAYEQYF
17	TRBV9	NA	many	TRBJ2-3	TGTGCCAGCAGCGCCAAACTACAGGGTACTTGGACAGATACGCAGTATTTT	CASSAKLQGTWTDTQYF
16	TRBV7-2	TRBD2	few	TRBJ2-5	TGTGCCAGCAGCTTAGTTGTCGGGAGGGCCCGGGAGACCCAGTACTTC	CASSLVVGRARETQYF
14	TRBV5-1	TRBD1	NA	TRBJ2-5	TGCGCCAGCAGCCCGCAGGGGGCCGGGGAGACCCAGTACTTC	CASSPQGAGETQYF
17	TRBV28	TRBD2	NA	TRBJ2-7	TGTGCCAGCAGCACCCCCGGGGCCGGCGGGAGCGCCTACGAGCAGTACTTC	CASSTPGAGGSAYEQYF
16	TRBV28	TRBD2	few	TRBJ2-7	TGTGCCAGCAGTCTTATAGCGGGGTCAGGGATCTACGAGCAGTACTTC	CASSLIAGSGIYEQYF
15	TRBV27	NA	NA	TRBJ2-1	TGTGCCAGCAGTTCAGCATGGGCCAAAGCTAAAGGGGAGTTCTTC	CASSSAWAKAKGEFF
14	TRBV5-8	TRBD1	NA	TRBJ1-2	TGTGCCAGCAGTTACAGGGGGGCTAACTATGGCTACACCTTC	CASSYRGANYGYTF
12	TRBV10-3	NA	many	TRBJ2-1	TGTGCCATCAGGGTTTCATCGGGTGAGCAGTTCTTC	CAIRVSSGEQFF
15	TRBV5-4	TRBD1	NA	TRBJ1-2	TGTGCCAGCAGCCCGAGGACAGGGGAAAACTATGGCTACACCTTC	CASSPRTGENYGYTF
14	TRBV19	NA	many	TRBJ1-1	TGTGCCAGTAGTATAGATATCCTGGCAGGGGAAGCTTTCTTT	CASSIDILAGEAFF
15	TRBV7-3	NA	few	TRBJ1-5	TGTGCCAGCAGCTTAGGGACGGTTAGCAATCAGCCCCAGCATTTT	CASSLGTVSNQPQHF
14	TRBV12-5	NA	few	TRBJ2-3	TGTGCTAGTGGACCGGGGACGCCCACAGATACGCAGTATTTT	CASGPGTPTDTQYF
13	TRBV2	NA	many	TRBJ2-1	TGTGCCAGCACCTCTTTGAGGGGGAATGAGCAGTTCTTC	CASTSLRGNEQFF
17	TRBV7-9	TRBD1	few	TRBJ2-7	TGTGCCAGCAGCTTAGCCCCCGGGACAGGGAGCTCCTACGAGCAGTACTTC	CASSLAPGTGSSYEQYF
12	TRBV28	NA	few	TRBJ2-7	TGTGCCAGCAGTCGAGGCGGATACGAGCAGTACTTC	CASSRGGYEQYF
14	TRBV6-5	NA	few	TRBJ1-1	TGTGCCAGCAGCCGCGGGACGGCAAACACTGAAGCTTTCTTT	CASSRGTANTEAFF
14	TRBV9	TRBD2	many	TRBJ2-2	TGTGCCCTAAAAGCGGGAGGGAACACCGGGGAGCTGTTTTTT	CALKAGGNTGELFF
15	TRBV7-9	NA	few	TRBJ2-2	TGTGCCAGCAGCTTAGTAGGGGGAAGCGATGGGGAGCTGTTTTTT	CASSLVGGSDGELFF
14	TRBV5-1	TRBD2	NA	TRBJ2-5	TGCGCCAGCAGCTTGCTAGCGGGACAAGAGACCCAGTACTTC	CASSLLAGQETQYF
15	TRBV2	TRBD2	NA	TRBJ2-3	TGTGCCAGCAGTGATAGACTAGCGGGAGCAGATACGCAGTATTTT	CASSDRLAGADTQYF
14	TRBV7-9	TRBD1	NA	TRBJ2-3	TGTGCCAGCAGCCCGAGGACAGGGACAGATACGCAGTATTTT	CASSPRTGTDTQYF
16	TRBV28	TRBD2	few	TRBJ2-3	TGTGCCAGCAGACGGACTAGCGGGAGGGCAGGAGATACGCAGTATTTT	CASRRTSGRAGDTQYF
13	TRBV2	NA	NA	TRBJ2-5	TGTGCCAGCAGTGATTGGGACACTGAGACCCAGTACTTC	CASSDWDTETQYF
15	TRBV5-4	TRBD1	NA	TRBJ1-5	TGTGCCAGCAGCCTCCGGGACAGGGACCATCAGCCCCAGCATTTT	CASSLRDRDHQPQHF
11	TRBV7-2	NA	few	TRBJ1-1	TGTGCCAGCAGCCCGGGTTTTGGAGCTTTCTTT	CASSPGFGAFF
12	TRBV28	NA	NA	TRBJ1-4	TGTGCCAGCAAACGGGGTAATGAAAAACTGTTTTTT	CASKRGNEKLFF
13	TRBV6-6	TRBD1	NA	TRBJ1-2	TGTGCCAGCAGTCAGGGGGCCGACTATGGCTACACCTTC	CASSQGADYGYTF
14	TRBV29-1	TRBD2	NA	TRBJ2-7	TGCAGCGCAAAGGCGGCTAGCGGCGCCTACGAGCAGTACTTC	CSAKAASGAYEQYF